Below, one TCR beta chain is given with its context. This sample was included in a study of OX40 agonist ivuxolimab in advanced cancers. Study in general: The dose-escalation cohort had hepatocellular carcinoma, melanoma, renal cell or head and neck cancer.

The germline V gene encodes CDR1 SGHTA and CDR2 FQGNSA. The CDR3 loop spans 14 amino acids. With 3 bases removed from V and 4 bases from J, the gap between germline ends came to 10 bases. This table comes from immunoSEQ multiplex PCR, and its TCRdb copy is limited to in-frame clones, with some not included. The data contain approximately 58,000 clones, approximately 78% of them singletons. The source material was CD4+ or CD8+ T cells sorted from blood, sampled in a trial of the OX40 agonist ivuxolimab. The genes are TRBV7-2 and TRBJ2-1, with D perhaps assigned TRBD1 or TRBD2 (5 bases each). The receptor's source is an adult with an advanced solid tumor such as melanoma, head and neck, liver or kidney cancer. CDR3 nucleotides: TGTGCCAGCAGCTTGGTGGGGGAATACAATGAGCAGTTCTTC. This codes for CASSLVGEYNEQFF.